A selection of T cell receptor beta chains follows, all from one sample in a study of shared clonotypes between healthy human individuals. Data came from immunoSEQ multiplex PCR; TCRdb stores just in-frame clones and leaves some out. The data hold 650,000 to 700,000 clones, with about 90% observed a single time. Sequenced: memory CD8+ T cells from PBMCs. These receptors were collected from a man aged 18 to 30 in good health. Some clones in this sample may be carry-over from other donors' samples. Both conserved end residues are part of each CDR3. A D gene is named only where the DNA matches it firmly. The size entry is marked missing in some rows and otherwise reads once, few, many or a size class.

j_gene: TRBJ2-2
d_gene: -
abundance: -
v_gene: TRBV28
CDR3nt: TGTGCCAGCAGTCTTAGCTCCCTGGGCGGGGAGCTGTTTTTT
CDR3aa: CASSLSSLGGELFF

j_gene: TRBJ2-7
d_gene: -
abundance: once
v_gene: TRBV15
CDR3nt: TGTGCCACCAGCAGAGATAGGGACCGGGGCTCCTACGAGCAGTACTTC
CDR3aa: CATSRDRDRGSYEQYF

j_gene: TRBJ2-1
d_gene: TRBD2
abundance: -
v_gene: TRBV29-1
CDR3nt: TGCAGCGTTGAAGATCGGGGAGGGGTGGTGGGCAATGAGCAGTTCTTC
CDR3aa: CSVEDRGGVVGNEQFF

j_gene: TRBJ1-3
d_gene: -
abundance: -
v_gene: TRBV5-6
CDR3nt: TGTGCCAGCAGCTTGGCCTCGGGTCCCCCTGGAAACACCATATATTTT
CDR3aa: CASSLASGPPGNTIYF

j_gene: TRBJ2-1
d_gene: -
abundance: -
v_gene: TRBV27
CDR3nt: TGTGCCAGCAAAAACCGGGACCTAAATAATGAGCAGTTCTTC
CDR3aa: CASKNRDLNNEQFF

j_gene: TRBJ2-1
d_gene: -
abundance: -
v_gene: TRBV5-8
CDR3nt: TGTGCCAGCAGCTTGAGCGGGACAACCTTTTACAATGAGCAGTTCTTC
CDR3aa: CASSLSGTTFYNEQFF

j_gene: TRBJ2-2
d_gene: -
abundance: -
v_gene: TRBV5-4
CDR3nt: TGTGCCAGCAGCACGGAGGCCGGGGAGCTGTTTTTT
CDR3aa: CASSTEAGELFF

j_gene: TRBJ2-7
d_gene: TRBD1
abundance: -
v_gene: TRBV15
CDR3nt: TGTGCCACCAGCGAAGACAGGGGGGCCTACTACGAGCAGTACTTC
CDR3aa: CATSEDRGAYYEQYF

j_gene: TRBJ2-7
d_gene: TRBD1
abundance: -
v_gene: TRBV19
CDR3nt: TGTGCCAGTAGTCTTGGGACAGGGGCCGAGCAGTACTTC
CDR3aa: CASSLGTGAEQYF

j_gene: TRBJ2-3
d_gene: TRBD1
abundance: -
v_gene: TRBV5-5
CDR3nt: TGTGCCAGTCTGACAGGGGGCCCCCTCGATACGCAGTATTTT
CDR3aa: CASLTGGPLDTQYF

j_gene: TRBJ2-7
d_gene: -
abundance: -
v_gene: TRBV7-9
CDR3nt: TGTGCCAGCAGCTTAAACCTGGGGGCTCTGGACGAGCAGTACTTC
CDR3aa: CASSLNLGALDEQYF

j_gene: TRBJ2-7
d_gene: TRBD1
abundance: -
v_gene: TRBV14
CDR3nt: TGTGCCAGCAGCCAAGACGACAGGGTTTGCGACGAGCAGTACTTC
CDR3aa: CASSQDDRVCDEQYF

j_gene: TRBJ2-7
d_gene: -
abundance: -
v_gene: TRBV28
CDR3nt: TGTGCCAGCAGTTTATCCCACTCCTACGAGCAGTACTTC
CDR3aa: CASSLSHSYEQYF